What follows are 2 T cell receptor beta chains derived from one specimen sequenced in a study of blood T cells in healthy people across ages. Then a second PCR, running about 6 to 11 cycles, was carried out with a sample-barcoded 5' primer and a J-beta primer mix. Using its own MiXCR run on the 5' RACE reads, TCRdb lists one record per CDR3 protein. The profile shows about 570,000 distinct CDR3 sequences, roughly 28% of them singletons. Specimen: blood. The receptors stem from an older woman in good health.

The CDR3 coding sequence is TGTGCCAGCTCACCCGACAGGGCGCCCGGAAACACCATATATTTT. This gives the protein CASSPDRAPGNTIYF. This chain uses TRBV18 with TRBJ1-3; 7 bases are a match to TRBD1. CDR1 is KGHSH, CDR2 LQKENI, per germline. The V segment lost 3 bases and the J segment 4 bases; nucleotides outside the gene matches: 6. CDR3 length: 15 amino acids.

This sequence joins TRBV27 and TRBJ2-3, with TRBD2 matching 9 bases. The CDR3 has 16 residues. Germline V CDR1 and CDR2: MNHEY, SMNVEV (reference sequence). Trimming removed 7 bases from V and 4 bases from J; junction bases left unmatched: 12. CDR3 sequence: CASTLAGGRSPDTQYF. CDR3 bases: TGTGCCAGCACGTTGGCGGGGGGGCGTTCACCAGATACGCAGTATTTT.